The present TCR beta chain was sequenced within a study of post-analysis software for immune sequencing data. As for this clonotype: Its antigen is still unknown.

Study conclusions and caveats: Those with multiple sclerosis, the patient group, showed significantly lower normalized Chao1 diversity than controls. The five TRBV segments detected at higher frequency in patients than in controls included TRBV5-6, TRBV5-1 and TRBV20-1.

The CDR3 length is 13 residues. CDR1 SGHTA and CDR2 FQGNSA come from the germline V gene. Trimming shortened V by 3 bases and J by 12 bases, and 15 bases separated the two germline ends. Carried by the TCR beta cDNA libraries were unique molecular identifiers. Using its own MiXCR run on the PCR reads, TCRdb lists one record per CDR3 protein. The repertoire holds about 770,000 distinct CDR3 sequences, with just over 45% as singletons. Sample: blood. The J gene is TRBJ2-1, the V gene TRBV7-2, with D unresolved. The TCR originated in a girl aged 10-17 years with multiple sclerosis. The CDR3 sequence: CASSFITDLSQFF. The CDR3 DNA is TGTGCCAGCAGCTTTATAACGGACCTGTCGCAGTTCTTC.